What follows is one TCR beta chain and its context. Its antigen remains undetermined. Within one base of it there is no much larger clone, and no base qualities were kept. This sample is part of a study of radiotherapy plus CTLA-4 blockade in lung cancer (dated by TCRdb to 2016 to 2018). With respect to the entire study: Among enrolled patients, approximately 19% had an objective response and around 33% reached disease control.

The study evaluated CTLA-4 blockade (ipilimumab) given together with focal radiation therapy in patients who had chemo-refractory metastatic non-small-cell lung cancer. The CDR1 and CDR2 encoded by the germline V gene (reference sequence) are SGHNT and YYREEE. V and J lose 4 bases and 5 bases, and a span of 11 bases separates them. The CDR3 sequence holds 13 residues, the cysteine and phenylalanine included. Only CDR3 DNA remains: 39 bases, in frame from the first base. The library was built by means of the immunoSEQ multiplex PCR assay. The immuneACCESS repertoire file appears here via TCRdb, limited to in-frame rearrangements. These files lack a portion of the clones; in checked studies, under half of the deficit traces to unresolved V genes, and the cause of the others is not known. The sample table records some 92,000 clones; around four fifths of these occur just once. The ten largest clonotypes hold 3% to 3.5% of the sample.

Broader findings and caveats from the paper: After treatment with radiotherapy and ipilimumab, TCR clones that originated in tumors expanded in peripheral blood. Early dynamic changes in blood T cell clones, together with increased serum interferon-beta after radiation, were reported as the strongest predictors of response.

The source was peripheral blood, collected from a patient treated with radiotherapy plus ipilimumab. This clonotype originated in a human donor with non-small cell lung cancer who had a partial response to radiotherapy plus ipilimumab. Recombination connected TRBV5-4 to TRBJ2-3; confidence is insufficient to name the D gene. For the CDR3, the sequence is CASSLPPGDTQYF. The nucleotide sequence reads as follows: TGTGCCAGCAGCCTTCCCCCAGGAGATACGCAGTATTTT.